The sequence of this T cell receptor (beta chain) was determined in a study of T cells after posttransplantation cyclophosphamide. Study findings and constraints: Donor-recipient repertoire similarity was low at 1-2 months, rising over year one. Blood and skin or GI T cell repertoires showed limited TRB overlap.

A remark on this clone: Its antigen is undetermined.

Some clones are missing from TCRdb's copy, which holds only in-frame ones; the method was immunoSEQ multiplex PCR. The table lists several thousand clones, 1.8% of them singletons. A marrow graft followed busulfan-fludarabine conditioning, with cyclophosphamide on days +3 and +4. The CDR3 is 15 amino acids. Germline V gene sequence: CDR1 MRHNA, CDR2 SNTAGT. The junction had 4 bases not matched to a gene; V was cut back by 3 bases and J by 7 bases. This chain connects TRBV6-4 to TRBJ2-1; 12 bases map to TRBD2. The sample here was PBMCs, taken 242 days after a stem cell transplant with posttransplant cyclophosphamide. The TCR was taken from a male patient between 25 and 39 years old who received an allogeneic stem cell transplant from a related donor, was CMV-positive, and had no GVHD. Some T cells may be provided by the graft donor. This chain's CDR3 is CASSELAGGPNEQFF. CDR3 coding DNA: TGTGCCAGCAGTGAGCTAGCGGGAGGGCCAAATGAGCAGTTCTTC.